Below, one T cell receptor (beta chain) is given with its context. Under the authors' procedure: Amplification of reference gene primers provided the estimated nucleated cell counts. TCRdb's copy holds only in-frame clones and misses some; the assay was immunoSEQ multiplex PCR. V and J calls and clone size are as listed in that table; D and trimming were resolved from the DNA. The sample holds some 61,000 clones, 80% to 90% seen once. This specimen comes from a study of blood T cell repertoires in COVID-19. The CDR3 totals 18 residues. Unmatched junction bases numbered 11, after V lost 6 bases and J lost 0 bases. Germline V gives CDR1 SGHVS, CDR2 FNYEAQ.

The sequence was collected from a man aged 55 to 70 with acute or convalescent COVID-19. Specimen: peripheral blood. This chain connects TRBV7-6 to TRBJ2-7, with 13 positions matching TRBD2. CDR3 sequence (DNA): TGTGCCAGCAGTCAAGCCCCAGGGACTAGCGGGACCTCCTACGAGCAGTACTTC. Translation: CASSQAPGTSGTSYEQYF.